These T cell receptor beta chains were read from a single sample in a study of blood T cells in healthy people across ages. TCRdb itself ran the 5' RACE reads through MiXCR, one entry per CDR3 protein. Here the sample spans about 1.7 million distinct CDR3 sequences, roughly 28% being singletons. Sequencing input: blood. All receptors come from a woman between 25 and 40 years old in good health. CDR3s leave out the opening cysteine and the closing phenylalanine or tryptophan.

V	J	CDR3
TRBV6-5	TRBJ1-2	ASSYTQDYGYT
TRBV11-2	TRBJ2-5	ASSLGGAGPQETQY
TRBV18	TRBJ2-5	ASTSGVQETQY
TRBV5-1	TRBJ2-2	ASTTLASNTGELF
TRBV11-2	.	ANSLDLSREQY
TRBV29-1	TRBJ1-2	SAQDRDYGYT
TRBV27	TRBJ2-1	ASTASGGPSYNEQF
TRBV5-1	TRBJ1-1	ASKTQGNTEAF
TRBV5-4	TRBJ2-3	ASSQSQGLTDTQY
TRBV12-3/TRBV12-4	TRBJ2-3	ASSGAGVSPDVQY
TRBV5-1	TRBJ1-2	ASSFGPSGYT
TRBV7-2	TRBJ1-2	ASSQGMDRGRNGYT
TRBV7-6	TRBJ2-1	ASSLAARGSEQF
TRBV5-1	TRBJ1-5	ASSPSGEQPQH
TRBV10-3	TRBJ1-1	AIRRMGGVPEAF
TRBV12-3/TRBV12-4	TRBJ2-5	ASSLGGTSGKRY
TRBV7-9	TRBJ1-1	ASSLNVDRPEAF
TRBV20-1	TRBJ1-2	SATRNLYGYT
TRBV11-3	TRBJ2-2	ASSHRGPGELF
TRBV7-2	TRBJ2-3	ASSLRLARDTQY
TRBV3-1	TRBJ2-7	ASSQGDRGDEQY
TRBV6-6	TRBJ1-5	ASRQGNQPQH
TRBV20-1	TRBJ2-5	SARDATSQETQY
TRBV12-3/TRBV12-4	TRBJ1-4	ASSAGPINEKLF
TRBV2	TRBJ1-5	ASSEGRARGH
TRBV28	.	ASKKGGNSDEQY
TRBV5-6	TRBJ2-1	ASSYRGLNNEQF
TRBV7-2	TRBJ1-5	ASSSWSNQPQH
TRBV30	.	ARGTFYEQY
TRBV4-1	TRBJ2-6	ASSPTTGTGANVLT
TRBV5-1	TRBJ2-7	ASSFPIQRGGLSDEQY
TRBV28	TRBJ1-6	ASGTQGTGNSPLH
TRBV12-3/TRBV12-4	TRBJ2-7	ASSPSLGEYEQY
TRBV5-6	TRBJ2-7	ASSWGGNISKGSYEQY
TRBV9	TRBJ2-7	ASSSRPLTSGSYEQY
TRBV6-1	TRBJ2-7	ASSLRAGTGLSMVDEQY
TRBV25-1	.	ASSGSGPEQY
TRBV2	TRBJ2-7	ASTMGPLGLYEQY
TRBV12-3/TRBV12-4	TRBJ1-4	ASSTRGAGDEKLF
TRBV20-1	TRBJ2-1	SASRGLGGPERF
TRBV6-2/TRBV6-3	TRBJ1-5	ASSYAAYSNQPQH
TRBV6-6	TRBJ2-1	ASSPRQYDEQF
TRBV29-1	TRBJ1-2	SVGGPGVSYGYT
TRBV3-1	TRBJ2-5	ASSFPHPGLASQETQY
TRBV29-1	TRBJ2-2	SGQDTGTGGAGELF
TRBV4-3	TRBJ2-1	ASSQDSDNEQF